A single sample gave rise to the 30 T cell receptor beta chains below, sequenced in a study of OX40 agonist ivuxolimab in advanced cancers. TCRdb's table, derived via immunoSEQ multiplex PCR, lists solely in-frame clones and lacks some. The sample lists roughly 120,000 clones; roughly nine tenths were seen once. Sequenced material: CD4+ or CD8+ T cells sorted from blood, taken in a trial of the OX40 agonist ivuxolimab. All receptors come from an adult with an advanced solid tumor such as melanoma, head and neck, liver or kidney cancer.

This sequence joins TRBV7-2 and TRBJ1-1; D perhaps matches TRBD1 (5 bases). The CDR3 spans 15 residues. Germline V gene lookup returns CDR1 SGHTA and CDR2 FQGNSA. The V end was cut by 1 base, the J end by 0 bases, with 9 bases between. The DNA for the CDR3 is TGTGCCAGCAGCTTAGGGGACGGTATGAACACTGAAGCTTTCTTT. Translation: CASSLGDGMNTEAFF.

The chain joins TRBV7-2 to TRBJ2-3, with D unclear. This CDR3 region has 15 residues. The germline V and J ends were trimmed by 4 bases and 3 bases, with 14 bases remaining between them. Per germline, CDR1 SGHTA and CDR2 FQGNSA. The CDR3, as DNA: TGTGCCAGCAGCTCTCTTGGATCGGGTACAGATACGCAGTATTTT. Protein product: CASSSLGSGTDTQYF.

The V and J genes are TRBV6-6 and TRBJ1-4; maybe TRBD1 (6 bases). V gave up 0 bases and J gave up 7 bases, with 15 bases separating them. CDR1 and CDR2 from the germline V gene are MNHNY and SVGAGI (reference sequence). There are 16 residues in the CDR3. The CDR3 spells CASSYSQGIYGEKLFF. Written as DNA, the CDR3 is TGTGCCAGCAGTTACTCACAGGGAATCTACGGTGAAAAACTGTTTTTT.

This clone was seen only a few times. The V call is TRBV11-2, the J call TRBJ1-2; no definite D call. Germline-derived CDR1 and CDR2 are SGHAT and FQNNGV. The CDR3 is 14 residues long. Deletions cut 1 base from V and 2 bases from J, with 8 bases between. Here the CDR3 reads CASSLAFGNYGYTF. CDR3 coding DNA: TGTGCCAGCAGCTTAGCATTCGGGAACTATGGCTACACCTTC.

This clone was recorded only once. This sequence joins TRBV5-1 and TRBJ1-1, with a weak D call TRBD1 (6 bases). The germline V gene encodes CDR1 SGHRS and CDR2 YFSETQ. Deletions cut 6 bases from V and 1 base from J, with 13 bases between. The CDR3 contains 14 residues. The CDR3 coding sequence is TGCGCCAGCAAACCCCAGGGGTCGAACACTGAAGCTTTCTTT. Its translation is CASKPQGSNTEAFF.

This clone was counted a few times. The CDR3 is CAWNLEGGNTEAFF. In DNA form, the CDR3 reads TGTGCCTGGAATTTGGAGGGAGGGAACACTGAAGCTTTCTTT. The chain employs TRBV30 and TRBJ1-1; D is unresolved. Per the germline V gene, CDR1 is GTSNPN and CDR2 is SVGIG (reference sequence). Deletions cut 4 bases from V and 1 base from J, with 13 bases between. This CDR3 is built from 14 residues.

The CDR3, as DNA: TGTGCCAGCAGCAGACTAGCGGGGGCAGGCGATACGCAGTATTTT. The encoded protein is CASSRLAGAGDTQYF. V usage is TRBV6-5 and J usage is TRBJ2-3; 12 bases are shared with TRBD2. The CDR3 covers 15 residues. Germline-derived CDR1 and CDR2 are MNHEY and SVGAGI. V shed 6 bases and J 6 bases; nucleotides not matched to a gene: 7.

The V call is TRBV18, the J call TRBJ1-1, with a weak D call TRBD1 (5 bases). This CDR3 comprises 13 residues. The V end lost 4 bases, the J end lost 0 bases, and 6 bases lay between the germline ends. CDR1 is KGHSH and CDR2 is LQKENI in the germline V gene. CDR3 residues: CASSQGLNTEAFF. The CDR3 nucleotides are TGTGCCAGCTCACAGGGGTTGAACACTGAAGCTTTCTTT.

The V call is TRBV7-3, the J call TRBJ2-6; D remains unclear. Germline-derived CDR1 and CDR2 are SGHTA and FQGTGA. The V gene lost 5 bases and the J gene lost 0 bases, with 8 bases spanning the gap. This CDR3 region has 15 residues. The CDR3 sequence is CASSPYNSGANVLTF. The CDR3 DNA follows: TGTGCCAGCAGCCCTTACAACTCTGGGGCCAACGTCCTGACTTTC.

The CDR3 DNA reads TGTGCCAGCAGTAAAAGGGTGAACTTTGCAACTCTCAATCAGCCCCAGCATTTT. This translates into CASSKRVNFATLNQPQHF. The chain joins TRBV28 to TRBJ1-5; D remains unclear. V lost 5 bases and J 3 bases, leaving 23 bases between the germline ends. The CDR3 runs to 18 residues. Germline V CDR1 and CDR2: MDHEN, SYDVKM.

The chain employs TRBV7-2 and TRBJ2-1, with 7 positions matching TRBD2. This CDR3 comprises 15 residues. V shed 3 bases and J 7 bases; nucleotides not matched to a gene: 9. Germline CDR1 is SGHTA and CDR2 is FQGNSA. The CDR3 bases are TGTGCCAGCAGCTTTGTGAGAGCCGGGGGGAATGAGCAGTTCTTC. As protein: CASSFVRAGGNEQFF.

V gene TRBV7-6 combines with J gene TRBJ2-7, with D uncertain. V was shortened by 5 bases and J by 0 bases, with 14 bases between the two germline ends. The CDR3 runs to 15 residues. CDR1 is SGHVS, CDR2 FNYEAQ, per germline. CDR3 nucleotide sequence: TGTGCCAGCAGCCCAACTGACGGCACCTCCTACGAGCAGTACTTC. This sequence encodes CASSPTDGTSYEQYF. The full variable domain, rest sourced from reference TRBV7-6 and TRBJ2-7, is GAGVSQSPRYKVTKRGQDVALRCDPISGHVSLYWYRQALGQGPEFLTYFNYEAQQDKSGLPNDRFSAERPEGSISTLTIQRTEQRDSAMYRCASSPTDGTSYEQYFGPGTRLTVT.

This clone was observed once. V is TRBV28 and J is TRBJ2-1, with 10 bases identical to TRBD1. The CDR3 has 15 residues. J was trimmed by 12 bases and V by 2 bases; bases with no gene match: 10. Germline V lookup: CDR1 MDHEN, CDR2 SYDVKM. The CDR3 here is CASSLRTGGPPRQFF. CDR3 sequence (DNA): TGTGCCAGCAGTTTACGGACAGGGGGACCCCCGAGGCAGTTCTTC.

The rearrangement links TRBV12-5 to TRBJ2-1; no clear D gene. Per germline, CDR1 LGHNT and CDR2 FRNRAP. The V gene lost 7 bases and the J gene lost 8 bases, with 15 bases spanning the gap. CDR3 length: 13 residues. The chain's CDR3 is CASAPLASDEQFF. The CDR3 bases are TGTGCTAGTGCTCCCTTGGCCTCGGATGAGCAGTTCTTC. The full variable domain, in which reference TRBV12-5 and TRBJ2-1 provide the parts outside the CDR3, is DARVTQTPRHKVTEMGQEVTMRCQPILGHNTVFWYRQTMMQGLELLAYFRNRAPLDDSGMPKDRFSAEMPDATLATLKIQPSEPRDSAVYFCASAPLASDEQFFGPGTRLTVL.

This sequence joins TRBV14 and TRBJ2-1; 8 bases are a match to TRBD1. The germline gives CDR1 SGHDN, CDR2 FVKESK. This CDR3 is built from 14 residues. V shed 8 bases and J 2 bases; nucleotides not matched to a gene: 5. Here the CDR3 reads CASAGTGTYNEQFF. Here the CDR3 DNA reads TGTGCCAGCGCCGGGACAGGTACCTACAATGAGCAGTTCTTC.

This chain connects TRBV7-2 to TRBJ1-5; D uncertain. The germline gives CDR1 SGHTA, CDR2 FQGNSA. The CDR3 runs 14 residues. V lost 6 bases and J 6 bases, leaving 15 bases between the germline ends. The CDR3 loop is CASSIQAPFQPQHF. Here the CDR3 DNA reads TGTGCCAGCAGTATCCAGGCCCCTTTTCAGCCCCAGCATTTT.

The J gene is TRBJ1-2, the V gene TRBV4-1; no definite D call. The CDR3 has 19 amino acids. Germline lookup yields CDR1 MGHRA and CDR2 YSYEKL. The germline V and J ends were trimmed by 4 bases and 4 bases, with 28 bases remaining between them. The CDR3 region has the DNA TGCGCCAGCAGCCCAAGTGCATTATTATCCGCGATAGCCACCTATGGCTACACCTTC. This codes for CASSPSALLSAIATYGYTF.

The chain uses TRBV4-3 and TRBJ2-5; weak D call: TRBD2 (7 bases). The V gene's germline CDR1 is LGHNA and CDR2 YSLEER. Deletions cut 0 bases from V and 5 bases from J, with 10 bases between. The CDR3 is 14 residues long. DNA for the CDR3: TGCGCCAGCAGCCAAGATGCGGGGGCGGAGACCCAGTACTTC. Translated: CASSQDAGAETQYF.

This clone appeared a single time. V gene TRBV6-5 combines with J gene TRBJ1-6; the D gene is possibly TRBD1 (5 bases). This CDR3 comprises 13 residues. V was cut by 4 bases and J by 11 bases, with 12 bases left in between. Germline V gives CDR1 MNHEY, CDR2 SVGAGI. The CDR3 DNA follows: TGTGCCAGCAGTTCGACAGTAGGCGCACCCCTCCACTTT. It codes for CASSSTVGAPLHF.

The chain is built from TRBV19 and TRBJ2-1, with a tentative D call TRBD2 (6 bases). V was cut by 3 bases and J by 3 bases, with 12 bases left in between. The CDR3 is made up of 15 amino acids. CDR1 and CDR2 (germline): LNHDA, SQIVND (reference sequence). CDR3 coding DNA: TGTGCCAGTAGTATCAGGAGGGGTGGCTACAATGAGCAGTTCTTC. It specifies CASSIRRGGYNEQFF.

The chain recombines TRBV5-6 with TRBJ1-5, with 8 positions matching TRBD1. Germline V lookup: CDR1 SGHDT, CDR2 YYEEEE. The J segment lost 0 bases and the V segment lost 4 bases, leaving 3 bases of the junction unmatched. The CDR3 extends over 15 amino acids. The CDR3 protein is CASSRGQASNQPQHF. In nucleotides, the CDR3 is TGTGCCAGCAGCAGGGGACAGGCTAGCAATCAGCCCCAGCATTTT.

The J gene is TRBJ1-2, the V gene TRBV7-2; 12 nucleotides agree with TRBD1. Looked up from germline, CDR1 is SGHTA and CDR2 is FQGNSA. The CDR3 is made up of 14 amino acids. Trimming removed 5 bases from V and 8 bases from J; junction bases left unmatched: 6. The CDR3 DNA sequence: TGTGCCAGCAGCCTGGGACAGGGGGCGCGCGGCTACACCTTC. Its protein product is CASSLGQGARGYTF.

This rearrangement joins TRBV29-1 to TRBJ1-5; the D is unclear. Trimming removed 6 bases at V and 5 bases at J, with 11 bases between. The germline gives CDR1 SQVTM, CDR2 ANQGSEA. The CDR3 has 12 amino acids. This CDR3 is CSVRHLDQPQHF. In nucleotides, the CDR3 is TGCAGCGTAAGGCACCTAGATCAGCCCCAGCATTTT.

This clone occurred once. This chain uses TRBV29-1 with TRBJ1-4; no clear D gene. CDR1 SQVTM and CDR2 ANQGSEA come from the germline V gene. With 6 bases removed from V and 7 bases from J, the gap between germline ends came to 15 bases. The CDR3 extends over 13 amino acids. CDR3 amino acids: CSVRVLEGEKLFF. Written as DNA, the CDR3 is TGCAGCGTGAGGGTCCTGGAGGGTGAAAAACTGTTTTTT. The variable domain in full, completed from reference TRBV29-1 and TRBJ1-4, reads SAVISQKPSRDICQRGTSLTIQCQVDSQVTMMFWYRQQPGQSLTLIATANQGSEATYESGFVIDKFPISRPNLTFSTLTVSNMSPEDSSIYLCSVRVLEGEKLFFGSGTQLSVL.

This clone was counted once. The chain combines TRBV7-9 with TRBJ2-2, with 8 bases matching TRBD1. There are 14 residues in the CDR3. V shed 1 base, J shed 7 bases, and the junction held 2 bases outside the gene matches. Germline V lookup: CDR1 SEHNR, CDR2 FQNEAQ (reference sequence). CDR3 bases: TGTGCCAGCAGCTTAGAGGGACAGGTCGGGGAGCTGTTTTTT. This codes for CASSLEGQVGELFF.

The rearrangement links TRBV2 to TRBJ1-6, with TRBD1 as a possible D gene (6 bases). The CDR3 has 12 amino acids. V lost 6 bases and J lost 14, with 14 bases in between. Germline CDR1 reads SNHLY; CDR2 reads FYNNEI. The CDR3 sequence: CASRHDRTTLHF. The DNA for the CDR3 is TGTGCCAGCAGACATGACAGGACCACCCTCCACTTT.

The V call is TRBV11-3, the J call TRBJ2-2; 16 nucleotides align to TRBD2. Germline CDR1 is SGHNT and CDR2 is YENEEA. This CDR3 is 19 amino acids long. V shed 5 bases and J 0 bases; nucleotides not matched to a gene: 6. The CDR3 nucleotides read TGTGCCAGCAGCCCCAGGGGACTAGCGGGGGGGCCGAACACCGGGGAGCTGTTTTTT. Translating it yields CASSPRGLAGGPNTGELFF.

The chain links TRBV18 to TRBJ2-1, with 9 bases that match TRBD2. The germline gives CDR1 KGHSH, CDR2 LQKENI. The CDR3 consists of 15 residues. V lost 3 bases to trimming and J lost 8 bases; unmatched junction nucleotides: 8. The CDR3 is CASSPPGLAGDEQFF. In DNA form, the CDR3 reads TGTGCCAGCTCACCCCCGGGACTAGCTGGGGATGAGCAGTTCTTC. The full variable domain, rest sourced from reference TRBV18 and TRBJ2-1, is NAGVMQNPRHLVRRRGQEARLRCSPMKGHSHVYWYRQLPEEGLKFMVYLQKENIIDESGMPKERFSAEFPKEGPSILRIQQVVRGDSAAYFCASSPPGLAGDEQFFGPGTRLTVL.

This clone was observed a single time. V is TRBV6-5 and J is TRBJ2-2; tentatively, D is TRBD2 (6 bases). V lost 7 bases and J lost 4, with 16 bases in between. The CDR3 covers 15 residues. Germline CDR1 and CDR2: MNHEY and SVGAGI. The chain's CDR3 is CASTIGGVGTGELFF. The CDR3 DNA is TGTGCCAGCACCATCGGGGGAGTCGGCACCGGGGAGCTGTTTTTT.

J is TRBJ1-6 and V is TRBV15; D is unclear. Germline lookup yields CDR1 LNHNV and CDR2 YYDKDF (reference sequence). Deletions cut 4 bases from V and 6 bases from J, with 10 bases between. The CDR3 extends over 14 amino acids. The CDR3 loop is CATSIRQTNSPLHF. The CDR3 bases are TGTGCCACCAGCATAAGGCAGACTAATTCACCCCTCCACTTT.